This T cell receptor (beta chain) was observed in a study of T cell changes during pregnancy in multiple sclerosis. CDR1 SGDLS and CDR2 YYNGEE come from the germline V gene. This CDR3 comprises 15 residues. Trimming stripped 1 base from V and 4 bases from J, with 13 bases between. Some clones are missing from TCRdb's copy, which holds only in-frame ones; the method was immunoSEQ multiplex PCR. This table has 40,000 to 60,000 clones, about nine tenths appearing once. The chain carries TRBV9 and TRBJ2-3, with D possibly TRBD1 on 5 matching bases. This sequence was found in a female donor with multiple sclerosis, enrolled in a pregnancy study. The sequencing used CD8+ T cells from peripheral blood mononuclear cells, collected after pregnancy. Here the CDR3 DNA reads TGTGCCAGCAGCGTACAGGGTAATGAGGCAGATACGCAGTATTTT. Translating gives CASSVQGNEADTQYF.